These 14 T cell receptor beta chains came from one sample sequenced in a study of blood T cell repertoires in COVID-19. Clones were read by immunoSEQ multiplex PCR, and TCRdb kept only the in-frame ones, dropping some. The data hold fewer than 250,000 clones, with about 84% observed a single time. The sequenced sample was PBMCs or T cells enriched from blood (not recorded which). Every receptor here comes from a woman aged 45-60 years who had recovered from COVID-19.

The chain joins TRBV12-3 or TRBV12-4 to TRBJ1-4; 7 nucleotides match TRBD1. The V segment lost 4 bases and the J segment 10 bases; nucleotides outside the gene matches: 6. CDR3 size: 13 residues. CDR3 protein: CASSSGTEGKLFF. DNA of the CDR3: TGTGCCAGCAGTTCCGGGACAGAGGGAAAACTGTTTTTT.

This chain uses TRBV14 with TRBJ1-2; maybe TRBD1 (6 bases). V was pared by 1 base and J by 8 bases, with 14 bases between. CDR1 and CDR2 (germline): SGHDN, FVKESK. This CDR3 comprises 14 residues. The CDR3 region is CASSQARGAGGYTF. DNA for the CDR3: TGTGCCAGCAGCCAAGCCAGGGGCGCGGGCGGCTACACCTTC.

This sequence joins TRBV18 and TRBJ1-5, with D possibly being TRBD1 (6 bases). Germline CDR1 KGHSH, CDR2 LQKENI. The CDR3 is 13 residues long. Trimming removed 8 bases from V and 4 bases from J, with 12 bases in between. CDR3 in DNA: TGTGCCAGCACTAAGGACAGAAATCAGCCCCAGCATTTT. Translation gives CASTKDRNQPQHF.

The chain is built from TRBV3-1 (or the pseudogene TRBV3-2) and TRBJ2-1; 7 bases are a match to TRBD2. The length of the CDR3 is 15 residues. The ends lost 3 bases at V and 1 base at J; junction bases unmatched: 3. From germline, CDR1 is LGHDT and CDR2 YNNKEL (reference sequence). The CDR3 DNA sequence: TGTGCCAGCAGCCACGGGGGGAGGTCCTACAATGAGCAGTTCTTC. It is translated as CASSHGGRSYNEQFF.

This clone was seen just once. The chain is built from TRBV5-1 and TRBJ2-1, with 10 nucleotides matching TRBD2. There are 13 residues in the CDR3. Germline assignment: CDR1 SGHRS and CDR2 YFSETQ. J lost 5 bases, V lost 8 bases, and 4 bases had no gene match. The DNA for the CDR3 is TGCGCCAGTGCTAGCGGGAGACACAATGAGCAGTTCTTC. Translating it yields CASASGRHNEQFF. Supplemented by reference TRBV5-1 and TRBJ2-1, the full variable domain reads KAGVTQTPRYLIKTRGQQVTLSCSPISGHRSVSWYQQTPGQGLQFLFEYFSETQRNKGNFPGRFSGRQFSNSRSEMNVSTLELGDSALYLCASASGRHNEQFFGPGTRLTVL.

V gene TRBV29-1 combines with J gene TRBJ2-7, with 7 bases fitting TRBD1. The CDR3 is 14 residues long. The V and J ends lost 5 bases and 6 bases, in that order; junction bases with no gene match: 13. Germline V CDR1 and CDR2: SQVTM, ANQGSEA. CDR3 nucleotides: TGCAGCGTTACCCCTGACAGGGTCGTACGCGAGCAGTACTTC. The encoded protein is CSVTPDRVVREQYF.

The chain is built from TRBV18 and TRBJ2-7, with TRBD2 as a possible D gene (6 bases). CDR1 and CDR2 (germline): KGHSH, LQKENI. This CDR3 comprises 14 residues. V dropped 6 bases and J dropped 3 bases, with 15 bases sitting between them. CDR3 DNA sequence: TGTGCCAGCTCGCTAGCGCCCCAGGACTACGAGCAGTACTTC. Protein sequence: CASSLAPQDYEQYF.

The V call is TRBV9, the J call TRBJ2-1; 7 bases are shared with TRBD2. CDR1 and CDR2 from the germline V gene are SGDLS and YYNGEE. The CDR3 covers 13 residues. The V segment lost 7 bases and the J segment 3 bases; nucleotides outside the gene matches: 4. This CDR3 reads CASGGEYYNEQFF. For the CDR3, the DNA is TGTGCCAGCGGGGGGGAGTACTACAATGAGCAGTTCTTC.

V gene TRBV19 combines with J gene TRBJ1-2; tentatively, D is TRBD1 (6 bases). CDR3 length: 16 amino acids. Between the trimmed V and J ends, which lost 5 bases and 0 bases, there was a span of 16 bases. Germline V gene sequence: CDR1 LNHDA, CDR2 SQIVND (reference sequence). The CDR3 DNA follows: TGTGCCAGTAGTTCTGCCGGACAGAGCACTAACTATGGCTACACCTTC. Protein product: CASSSAGQSTNYGYTF.

CDR3 in amino acids: CASSSQGEYEQYF. The CDR3 nucleotides are TGCGCCAGCAGCTCGCAGGGGGAGTACGAGCAGTACTTC. The chain recombines TRBV5-1 with TRBJ2-7; 7 nucleotides align to TRBD1. CDR3 length equals 13 residues. J lost 4 bases, V lost 3 bases, and 4 bases had no gene match. CDR1 and CDR2 from the germline V gene are SGHRS and YFSETQ.

The V and J genes are TRBV9 and TRBJ1-2; D perhaps matches TRBD1 (6 bases). The V gene lost 2 bases and the J gene lost 4 bases, with 21 bases spanning the gap. CDR3 length equals 17 residues. The germline gives CDR1 SGDLS, CDR2 YYNGEE. DNA for the CDR3: TGTGCCAGCAGCGTCGGTTCCTCGGGGGGCGCGTCCTATGGCTACACCTTC. Encoded protein: CASSVGSSGGASYGYTF. Supplemented by reference TRBV9 and TRBJ1-2, the full variable domain reads DSGVTQTPKHLITATGQRVTLRCSPRSGDLSVYWYQQSLDQGLQFLIQYYNGEERAKGNILERFSAQQFPDLHSELNLSSLELGDSALYFCASSVGSSGGASYGYTFGSGTRLTVV.

This chain joins TRBV11-3 and TRBJ2-1, with 7 nucleotides matching TRBD2. The CDR3 consists of 13 residues. With 5 bases clipped from V and 10 bases from J, the junction kept 8 bases outside the gene matches. Germline V CDR1 and CDR2: SGHNT, YENEEA. The CDR3, as DNA: TGTGCCAGCAGCAAGTCTGCAGCGGGGGAGCAGTTCTTC. It is translated as CASSKSAAGEQFF.

This clone occurred once. This chain connects TRBV7-9 to TRBJ2-5; unclear D gene. CDR3 length: 14 residues. Between the trimmed V and J ends, which lost 1 base and 0 bases, there was a span of 6 bases. Germline V gene sequence: CDR1 SEHNR, CDR2 FQNEAQ (reference sequence). CDR3 in amino acids: CASSLVQYQETQYF. The CDR3 DNA follows: TGTGCCAGCAGCTTAGTCCAGTACCAAGAGACCCAGTACTTC. Full variable domain (remainder filled in from reference TRBV7-9 and TRBJ2-5): DTGVSQNPRHKITKRGQNVTFRCDPISEHNRLYWYRQTLGQGPEFLTYFQNEAQLEKSRLLSDRFSAERPKGSFSTLEIQRTEQGDSAMYLCASSLVQYQETQYFGPGTRLLVL.

The V gene is TRBV4-2, the J gene TRBJ2-7; maybe TRBD1 (5 bases). The ends were cut back, 1 base at V and 2 bases at J, with 18 bases in the middle. From germline, CDR1 is LGHNA and CDR2 YNFKEQ. This CDR3 is built from 17 residues. CDR3 coding DNA: TGTGCCAGCAGCCAAGTTAACGCAGGGTTTGGGACCTACGAGCAGTACTTC. This codes for CASSQVNAGFGTYEQYF.